The clone carrying this TCR beta chain was seen repeatedly, ten times or more. What it recognizes is unknown. This sample is drawn from a study of early T cells in non-severe SARS-CoV-2 infection. Study background: Sequencing used unsorted whole-blood bulk RNA, so chains lack pairing.

Study outcomes and limitations: Matching with VDJdb favored anti-spike CD8 responses (missing private and CD4 specificities).

cDNA molecules, individually, were tagged with unique molecular identifiers. TCRdb ran MiXCR on the 5' RACE reads and lists one entry per CDR3 protein. The table records some 77,000 distinct CDR3 sequences, over 9% of them present only once. This CDR3 is 14 amino acids long. After removal of 8 bases from V and 5 bases from J, the junction contained 7 bases not matched to a gene. This sequence originates from an adult who was a healthcare worker with PCR-confirmed SARS-CoV-2 infection or an uninfected control (not recorded which). The V gene is TRBV12-3 or TRBV12-4, the J gene TRBJ1-1; TRBD1 matches 11 bases. The specimen was whole blood. CDR3 nucleotide sequence: TGTGCCAGCGGATCCAGGGACAGGGGGACTGAAGCTTTCTTT. Translating it yields CASGSRDRGTEAFF.